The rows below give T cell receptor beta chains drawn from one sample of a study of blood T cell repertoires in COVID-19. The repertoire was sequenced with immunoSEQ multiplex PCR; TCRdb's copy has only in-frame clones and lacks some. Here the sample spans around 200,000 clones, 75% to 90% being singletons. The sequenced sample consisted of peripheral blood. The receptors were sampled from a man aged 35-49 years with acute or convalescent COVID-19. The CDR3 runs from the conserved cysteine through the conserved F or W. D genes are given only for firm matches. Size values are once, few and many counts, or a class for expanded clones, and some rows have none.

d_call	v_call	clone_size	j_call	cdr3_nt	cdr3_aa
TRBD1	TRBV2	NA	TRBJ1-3	TGTGCCAGCAGTGGACAGGGCCCTGGAAACACCATATATTTT	CASSGQGPGNTIYF
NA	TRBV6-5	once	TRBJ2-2	TGTGCCAGCAGTTACTCAAGCAGGGGTGACACCGGGGAGCTGTTTTTT	CASSYSSRGDTGELFF
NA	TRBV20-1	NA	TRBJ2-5	TGCAGTGTCCCTCTGGCTGGGACCCAGTACTTC	CSVPLAGTQYF
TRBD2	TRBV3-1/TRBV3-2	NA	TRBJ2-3	TGTGCCAGCAGCCACGGGACTAGCGGAGATACGCAGTATTTT	CASSHGTSGDTQYF
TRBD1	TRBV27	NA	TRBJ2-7	TGTGCCAGCAGTTTGACAGGGAACGAGCAGTACTTC	CASSLTGNEQYF
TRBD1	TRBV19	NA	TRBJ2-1	TGTGCCAGTAGTATATCCGGGACAGGCGCTAATGAGCAGTTCTTC	CASSISGTGANEQFF
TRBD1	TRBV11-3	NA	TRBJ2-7	TGTGCCAGCAGCCGCAATCCGGGACAGGGGTACGAGCAGTACTTC	CASSRNPGQGYEQYF
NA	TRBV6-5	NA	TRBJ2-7	TGTGCCAGCAGTTACGCAGGGACCTACGAGCAGTACTTC	CASSYAGTYEQYF
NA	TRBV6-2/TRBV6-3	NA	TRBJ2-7	TGTGCCAGCAGTTACCCCCCCGCTAGCGTGGGTTCCTACGAGCAGTACTTC	CASSYPPASVGSYEQYF
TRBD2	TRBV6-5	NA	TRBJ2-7	TGTGCCAGCAGCCGACTAGCGGCCGGCTCCTACGAGCAGTACTTC	CASSRLAAGSYEQYF
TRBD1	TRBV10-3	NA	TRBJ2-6	TGTGCCATCAGGCAGGGGGTCGGGGCCAACGTCCTGACTTTC	CAIRQGVGANVLTF
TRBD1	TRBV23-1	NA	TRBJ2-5	TGCGCCAGCAGTCGATCCGAAGAGTCAGGGGGCGAAGAGACCCAGTACTTC	CASSRSEESGGEETQYF
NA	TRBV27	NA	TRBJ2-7	TGTGCCAGCAGTTCTGGAGGGGCACCCTACGAGCAGTACTTC	CASSSGGAPYEQYF
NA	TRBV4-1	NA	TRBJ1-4	TGCGCCAGCAGCCAAATTGGCCGAGGGAGGACTAATGAAAAACTGTTTTTT	CASSQIGRGRTNEKLFF
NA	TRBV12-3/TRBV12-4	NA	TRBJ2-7	TGTGCCAGCAGTTTAAGGGGGTGGGAGCAGTACTTC	CASSLRGWEQYF
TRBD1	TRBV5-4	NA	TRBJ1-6	TGTGCCAGCAGCTTCCAGGGGGCAGGTTCACCCCTCCACTTT	CASSFQGAGSPLHF
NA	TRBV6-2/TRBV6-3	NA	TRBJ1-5	TGTGCCAGCAGTTATCTGAGGGATCAGCCCCAGCATTTT	CASSYLRDQPQHF
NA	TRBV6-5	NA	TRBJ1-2	TGTGCCAGCAGTTACTCGTCGGAGAACTATGGCTACACCTTC	CASSYSSENYGYTF
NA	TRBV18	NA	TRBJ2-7	TGTGCCAGCTCACGGGCCCCAACCCCCGGCTACGAGCAGTACTTC	CASSRAPTPGYEQYF
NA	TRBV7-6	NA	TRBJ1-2	TGTGCCAGCAGCTTAGGCGCAGGAGGAGGCTACACCTTC	CASSLGAGGGYTF
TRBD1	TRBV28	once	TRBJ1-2	TGTGCCACCGGGACAGGGAACGGCTACACCTTC	CATGTGNGYTF
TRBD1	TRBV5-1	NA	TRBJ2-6	TGCGCCAGCAGCCCAGGACAGGCTGGGGCCAACGTCCTGACTTTC	CASSPGQAGANVLTF
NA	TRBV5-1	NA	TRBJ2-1	TGCGCCAGCAGCTTGCCCAAGACAGGTGCCTACAATGAGCAGTTCTTC	CASSLPKTGAYNEQFF
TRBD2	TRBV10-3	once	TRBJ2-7	TGTGCCATCAAATCGGCGGGGGGGAGCTACGAGCAGTACTTC	CAIKSAGGSYEQYF
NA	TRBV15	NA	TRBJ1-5	TGTGCCACCAGCAGAGAATTGGAGGACAGCCCCAATCAGCCCCAGCATTTT	CATSRELEDSPNQPQHF
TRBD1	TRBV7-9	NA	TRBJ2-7	TGTGCCAGCAGCCGGACAGGGCACAACTCCTACGAGCAGTACTTC	CASSRTGHNSYEQYF
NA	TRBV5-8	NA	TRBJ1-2	TGTGCCAGCACCGACCGGACAGTTCAAGTCAACTATGGCTACACCTTC	CASTDRTVQVNYGYTF
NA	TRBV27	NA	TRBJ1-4	TGTGCCAGCAGTTTATCGTTGGGGGCCAATGAAAAACTGTTTTTT	CASSLSLGANEKLFF
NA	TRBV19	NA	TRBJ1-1	TGTGCCAGTAGTATAGATAGGAGGGGCACTGAAGCTTTCTTT	CASSIDRRGTEAFF
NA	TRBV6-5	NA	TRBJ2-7	TGTGCCAGCAGTTACGAGTGGGGGCGCGGGCTCGAGCAGTACTTC	CASSYEWGRGLEQYF
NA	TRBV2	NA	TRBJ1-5	TGTGCCAGATCAACCGCCGGGACAAATAATCAGCCCCAGCATTTT	CARSTAGTNNQPQHF
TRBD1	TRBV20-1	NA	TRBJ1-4	TGCAGTGCTAGTAGGGGGACAGGGGTAACTAATGAAAAACTGTTTTTT	CSASRGTGVTNEKLFF
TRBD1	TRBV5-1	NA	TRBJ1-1	TGCGCCAGCAGCTTCCCGACAGGGGGCGAGGAAGCTTTCTTT	CASSFPTGGEEAFF
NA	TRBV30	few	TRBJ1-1	TGTGCCTGGACCCCGGGAGGGAACACTGAAGCTTTCTTT	CAWTPGGNTEAFF
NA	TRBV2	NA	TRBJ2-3	TGTGCCAGCAATAGGAGGGTAACAGATACGCAGTATTTT	CASNRRVTDTQYF
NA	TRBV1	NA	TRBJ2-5	TGCACCAGCAGAGCTCTCTTAGAGGAGACCCAGTACTTC	CTSRALLEETQYF
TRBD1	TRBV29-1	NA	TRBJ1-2	TGCAGCGTCGGGACAGGGTTCGGCAACTATGGCTACACCTTC	CSVGTGFGNYGYTF
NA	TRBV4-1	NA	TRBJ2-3	TGCGCCAGCAGCCAAGATTGGCGACAGGCGATAAGCACAGATACGCAGTATTTT	CASSQDWRQAISTDTQYF
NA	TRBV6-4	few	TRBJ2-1	TGTGCCAGCAGTGACAATGGCGGGGCTACGGATGAGCAGTTCTTC	CASSDNGGATDEQFF